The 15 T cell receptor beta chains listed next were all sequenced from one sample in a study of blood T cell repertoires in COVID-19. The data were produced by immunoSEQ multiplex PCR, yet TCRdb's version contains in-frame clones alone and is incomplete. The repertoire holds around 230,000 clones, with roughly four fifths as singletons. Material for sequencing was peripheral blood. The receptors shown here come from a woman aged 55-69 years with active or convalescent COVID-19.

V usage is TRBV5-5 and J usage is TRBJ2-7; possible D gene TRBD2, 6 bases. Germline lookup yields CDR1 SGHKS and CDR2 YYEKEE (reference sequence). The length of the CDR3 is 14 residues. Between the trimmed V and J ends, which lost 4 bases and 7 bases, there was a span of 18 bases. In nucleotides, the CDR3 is TGTGCCAGCAGCCCTGCAGCGGGCCCTCCGGAGCAGTACTTC. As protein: CASSPAAGPPEQYF.

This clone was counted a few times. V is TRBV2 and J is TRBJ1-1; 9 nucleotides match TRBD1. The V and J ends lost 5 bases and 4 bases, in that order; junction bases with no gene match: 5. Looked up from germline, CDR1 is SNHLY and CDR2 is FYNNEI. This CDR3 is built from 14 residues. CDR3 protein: CASSRTGVGTEAFF. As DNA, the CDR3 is TGTGCCAGCAGTCGGACAGGGGTTGGCACTGAAGCTTTCTTT. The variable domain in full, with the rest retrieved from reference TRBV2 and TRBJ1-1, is EPEVTQTPSHQVTQMGQEVILRCVPISNHLYFYWYRQILGQKVEFLVSFYNNEISEKSEIFDDQFSVERPDGSNFTLKIRSTKLEDSAMYFCASSRTGVGTEAFFGQGTRLTVV.

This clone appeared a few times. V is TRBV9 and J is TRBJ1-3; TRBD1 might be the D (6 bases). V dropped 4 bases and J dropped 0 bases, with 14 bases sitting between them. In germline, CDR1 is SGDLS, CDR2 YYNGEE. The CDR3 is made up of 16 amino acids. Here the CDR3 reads CASSNTIQGSGNTIYF. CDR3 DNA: TGTGCCAGCAGCAACACTATACAGGGCTCTGGAAACACCATATATTTT.

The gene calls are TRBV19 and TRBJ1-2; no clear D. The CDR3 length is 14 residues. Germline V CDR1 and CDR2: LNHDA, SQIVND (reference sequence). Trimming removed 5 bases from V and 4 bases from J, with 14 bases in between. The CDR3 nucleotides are TGTGCCAGTAGTTACCAGGCTAACCTCTATGGCTACACCTTC. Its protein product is CASSYQANLYGYTF.

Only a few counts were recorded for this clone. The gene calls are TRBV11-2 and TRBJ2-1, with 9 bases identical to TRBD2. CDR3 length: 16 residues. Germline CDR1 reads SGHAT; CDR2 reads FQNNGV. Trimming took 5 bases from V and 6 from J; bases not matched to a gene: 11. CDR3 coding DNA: TGTGCCAGCAGCCCCCAAAGCGGGGGGCGGGGCAATGAGCAGTTCTTC. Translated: CASSPQSGGRGNEQFF.

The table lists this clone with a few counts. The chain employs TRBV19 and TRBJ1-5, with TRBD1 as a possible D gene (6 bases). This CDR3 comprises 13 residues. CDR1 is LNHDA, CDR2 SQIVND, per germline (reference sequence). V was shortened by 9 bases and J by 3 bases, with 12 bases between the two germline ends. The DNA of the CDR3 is TGTGCCAGCCGAGGACAGTTCAATCAGCCCCAGCATTTT. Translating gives CASRGQFNQPQHF.

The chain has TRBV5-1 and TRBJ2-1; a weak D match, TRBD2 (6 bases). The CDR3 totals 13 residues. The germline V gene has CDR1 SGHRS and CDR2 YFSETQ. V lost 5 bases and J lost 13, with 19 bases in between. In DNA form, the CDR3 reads TGCGCCAGCAGTTACACCCTTAGCGGAGGCCAGTTCTTC. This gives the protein CASSYTLSGGQFF.

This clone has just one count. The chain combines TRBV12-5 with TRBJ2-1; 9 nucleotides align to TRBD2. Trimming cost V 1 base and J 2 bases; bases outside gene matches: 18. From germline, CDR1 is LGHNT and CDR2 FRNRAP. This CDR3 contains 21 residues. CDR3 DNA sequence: TGTGCTAGTGGTTTGGCCCTGGCAGTACGACTTAGCGGGGGCACCTACAATGAGCAGTTCTTC. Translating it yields CASGLALAVRLSGGTYNEQFF.

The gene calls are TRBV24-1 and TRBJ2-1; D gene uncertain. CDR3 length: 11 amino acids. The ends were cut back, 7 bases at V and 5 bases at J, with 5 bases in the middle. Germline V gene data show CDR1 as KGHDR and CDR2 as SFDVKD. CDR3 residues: CATSQNNEQFF. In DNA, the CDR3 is TGTGCCACCAGCCAAAACAATGAGCAGTTCTTC.

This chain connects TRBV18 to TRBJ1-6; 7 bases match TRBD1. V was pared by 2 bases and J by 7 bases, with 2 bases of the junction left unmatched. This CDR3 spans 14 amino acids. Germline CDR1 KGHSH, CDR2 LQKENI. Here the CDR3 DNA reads TGTGCCAGCTCACCATCACAGGGGAATTCACCCCTCCACTTT. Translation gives CASSPSQGNSPLHF.

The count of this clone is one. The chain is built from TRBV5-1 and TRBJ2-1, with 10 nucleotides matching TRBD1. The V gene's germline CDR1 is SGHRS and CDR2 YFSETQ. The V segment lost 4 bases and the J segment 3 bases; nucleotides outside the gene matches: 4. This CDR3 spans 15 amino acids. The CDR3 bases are TGCGCCAGCAGCCAGACAGGGGGCATCTACAATGAGCAGTTCTTC. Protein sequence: CASSQTGGIYNEQFF.

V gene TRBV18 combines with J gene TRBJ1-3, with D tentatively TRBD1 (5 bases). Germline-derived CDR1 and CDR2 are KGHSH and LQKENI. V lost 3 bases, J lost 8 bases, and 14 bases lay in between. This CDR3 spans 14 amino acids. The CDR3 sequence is CASSPGHRRDTIYF. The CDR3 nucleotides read TGTGCCAGCTCACCTGGACACCGAAGGGACACCATATATTTT.

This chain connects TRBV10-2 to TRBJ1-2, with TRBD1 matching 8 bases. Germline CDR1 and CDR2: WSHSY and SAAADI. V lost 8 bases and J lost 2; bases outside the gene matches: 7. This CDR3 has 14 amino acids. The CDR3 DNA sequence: TGCGCCAGCGCCTCCAGGGGGCCGAACTATGGCTACACCTTC. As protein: CASASRGPNYGYTF.

CDR3: CASSPGQENTGELFF. The CDR3 DNA follows: TGTGCCAGCTCACCAGGGCAGGAGAACACCGGGGAGCTGTTTTTT. The chain is built from TRBV18 and TRBJ2-2; D ambiguous. The CDR3 totals 15 residues. V lost 2 bases, J lost 1 base, and 8 bases lay in between. Germline lookup yields CDR1 KGHSH and CDR2 LQKENI. The full variable domain, its missing parts supplied by reference TRBV18 and TRBJ2-2, is NAGVMQNPRHLVRRRGQEARLRCSPMKGHSHVYWYRQLPEEGLKFMVYLQKENIIDESGMPKERFSAEFPKEGPSILRIQQVVRGDSAAYFCASSPGQENTGELFFGEGSRLTVL.

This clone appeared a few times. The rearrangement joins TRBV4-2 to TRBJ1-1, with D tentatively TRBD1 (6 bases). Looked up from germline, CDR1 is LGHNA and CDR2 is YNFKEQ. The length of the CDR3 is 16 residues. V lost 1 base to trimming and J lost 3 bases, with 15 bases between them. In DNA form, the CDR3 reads TGTGCCAGCAGCCAAGCTGGGGGGGCAGGGGACACTGAAGCTTTCTTT. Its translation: CASSQAGGAGDTEAFF.